This TCR beta chain appears in the sequencing data of a study of shared clonotypes between healthy human individuals (dated by TCRdb to the early 2020s). General notes on the study: The cohort comprised two women and three men aged 18 to 49 years. For each donor, CD4 naive and CD4 memory were each run on three plates, CD8 naive on two plates, and CD8 memory on one plate. To estimate repertoire size and how much clonotypes are shared between individuals, the study performed deep sequencing of blood TCR repertoires from five healthy adults. Libraries were prepared and TCR repertoires were sequenced by different laboratories using diverse techniques, in order to increase sequencing depth and limit assay-specific biases. Each donor's leukapheresis produced roughly between roughly 0.85 and 9 billion PBMCs.

Broad study findings and their caveats: Even with the large sequencing depth, rarefaction of the sorted-subset datasets indicated that sequencing was incomplete. Larger estimated clonotype richness was generally found for naive subsets than for memory subsets. Clonotypes shared by all four sorted-subset donors showed higher generation probabilities than non-shared clonotypes. When a handful of donors were compared, the shared fraction of clonotypes was roughly 4.8% for naive CD4, 3% to 4% for naive CD8, 2% to 2.5% for memory CD4, and under 0.5% for memory CD8. Only blood was sampled, and tissue TCR repertoires likely differ from those in blood. Pairwise subsampling led to the expectation that sequencing depth would affect the degree of clonotype sharing among donors. Because the study included a small number of donors, the genetic and exposure-history diversity represented was limited.

Using the deep immunoSEQ assay, multiplex PCR amplified TCR CDR3 regions from genomic DNA. Extracted genomic DNA from each cell subset was distributed evenly across all wells of several immunoSEQ 96-well plates, and each plate was treated as a replicate. For sorted subsets, about 200 ng genomic DNA, equal to about 30,000 T cell genomes, was loaded into each replicate PCR. Purified libraries were quantified with a Qubit 3.0 fluorometer, sized on a Bioanalyzer 2100, and re-quantified with the KAPA Library Quantification kit. Every immunoSEQ 96-well plate was sequenced on a separate single-read 150-cycle Illumina NextSeq 550 flow cell. The published analysis was carried out like this. Because the immunoSEQ output held only junctional sequences and lacked quality scores, the filtering could not match the filtering applied to full-length reads. Sequences were annotated with PyIR, a Python wrapper for IgBLAST v1.9, and V/J genes and CDR3 were assigned using IMGT germline references. Reads were removed for weak V/J assignments (E-value above 1e-6), missing CDR3, stop codons, out-of-frame junctions, or ambiguous translated residues. A V3J clonotype was defined by an identical inferred V gene, J gene, and CDR3 amino acid sequence. To compute the percentage overlap between repertoires, the number of shared unique clonotypes was divided by the size of the smaller repertoire. RTK rarefaction, the Chao1 estimator, and Recon v2.1 estimates of unobserved clonotypes were used to assess repertoire richness. Generation probabilities for all TCRbeta clonotypes obtained by the gDNA method from a handful of donors were computed using OLGA. The clones in this table, taken by TCRdb from immuneACCESS, are in-frame only. Not every clone is retained; where verified, under half of the shortfall comes from an unresolved V gene, and the cause of the rest is unknown. That table furnishes V, J and clone size, whereas the DNA furnished D and trimming. In all, the sample holds 1,500,000 or so clones, and roughly 96% of those were seen once. 1.2% of the sample belongs to the ten largest clones.

The donors were healthy, HIV-negative adults who had no recently reported acute infections or vaccinations. Every donor was a Caucasian adult living in Nashville, Tennessee, USA. Magnetic negative selection was used to enrich CD4+ T cells, after which naive cells were positively selected on CD45RA and the negative fraction became the memory subset. Blood was collected by leukapheresis, and PBMCs were isolated by Ficoll-Histopaque density gradient centrifugation and then cryopreserved in liquid nitrogen vapor phase. Analytical flow cytometry was used to check the purity and quantity of each magnetically sorted T cell population. Genomic DNA was isolated from each sorted fraction and quantified by UV absorbance on a Nanodrop 2000c. A word on this clone: Which antigen it targets is not known. No clone much larger than this one lies a single base away; base qualities are absent.

Sequenced input: naive CD4+ T cells sorted from blood. In light of the paper, this sample's cell subset or site label describes: CD45RA+ positively selected. This TCR was recovered from a man younger than 45 in good health.

The CDR3 protein sequence reads: CASSVTRTAGVSTNIQYF. The nucleotide sequence is TGCGCCAGCAGCGTCACAAGGACAGCGGGAGTGTCTACAAACATTCAGTACTTC. This chain is built from TRBV4-1 and TRBJ2-4, with 8 central nucleotides matching TRBD2. Compared with germline, V lacks 5 bases and J lacks 6 bases; bases without a gene match: 18. For CDR1 and CDR2, the germline V gene lists MGHRA and YSYEKL. Its CDR3 holds 18 amino acids, cysteine through phenylalanine. The retained sequence is limited to the CDR3, 54 bases, with the frame set at the first base.